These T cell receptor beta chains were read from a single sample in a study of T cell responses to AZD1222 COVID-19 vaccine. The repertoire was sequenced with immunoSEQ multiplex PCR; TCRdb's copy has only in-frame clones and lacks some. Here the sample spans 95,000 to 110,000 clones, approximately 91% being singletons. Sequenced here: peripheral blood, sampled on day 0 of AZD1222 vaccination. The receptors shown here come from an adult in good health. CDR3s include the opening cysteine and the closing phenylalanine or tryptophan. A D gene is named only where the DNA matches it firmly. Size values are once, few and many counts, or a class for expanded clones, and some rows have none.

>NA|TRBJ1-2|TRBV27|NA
CASSHGRVYGYTF
TGTGCCAGCAGCCACGGGAGGGTATATGGCTACACCTTC
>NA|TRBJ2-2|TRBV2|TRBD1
CASRKGQGNTGELFF
TGTGCCAGCAGGAAGGGACAGGGGAACACCGGGGAGCTGTTTTTT
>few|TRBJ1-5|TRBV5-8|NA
CASSLSITGSRPQHF
TGTGCCAGCAGCTTGTCGATAACGGGGTCTCGGCCCCAGCATTTT
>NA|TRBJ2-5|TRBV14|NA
CASSQAKASQLQETQYF
TGTGCCAGCAGCCAAGCTAAGGCGTCACAGCTCCAAGAGACCCAGTACTTC
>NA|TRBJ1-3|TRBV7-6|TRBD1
CASSTLTGQGSGNTIYF
TGTGCCAGCAGCACTTTGACCGGACAGGGCTCTGGAAACACCATATATTTT
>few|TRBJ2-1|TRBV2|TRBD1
CASRETQGVFNEQFF
TGTGCCAGCAGAGAAACACAGGGGGTTTTCAATGAGCAGTTCTTC
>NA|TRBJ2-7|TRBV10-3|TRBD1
CAISVEDRSYEQYF
TGTGCCATCAGTGTAGAGGACAGGAGCTACGAGCAGTACTTC
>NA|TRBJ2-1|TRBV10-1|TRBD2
CASSTGLADNNEQFF
TGCGCCAGCAGCACGGGACTAGCGGACAACAATGAGCAGTTCTTC
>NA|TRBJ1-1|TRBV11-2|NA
CASSLGLTPNTEAFF
TGTGCCAGCAGCTTAGGCTTAACCCCGAACACTGAAGCTTTCTTT
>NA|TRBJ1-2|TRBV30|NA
CAWSLGRADYGYTF
TGTGCCTGGAGTCTGGGCAGGGCGGACTATGGCTACACCTTC
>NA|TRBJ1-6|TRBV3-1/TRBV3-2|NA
CASSQGQQLFSYNSPLHF
TGTGCCAGCAGCCAAGGTCAGCAGCTATTCTCCTATAATTCACCCCTCCACTTT
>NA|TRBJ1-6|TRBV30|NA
CAWSVRGELSSPLHF
TGTGCCTGGAGTGTACGCGGGGAGCTGAGTTCACCCCTCCACTTT
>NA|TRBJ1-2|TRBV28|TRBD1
CASMTQGVEWGGYTF
TGTGCCAGCATGACGCAGGGGGTGGAGTGGGGTGGCTACACCTTC
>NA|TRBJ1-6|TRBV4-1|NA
CASSQDISQGGNSPLHF
TGCGCCAGCAGCCAAGATATATCGCAAGGTGGTAATTCACCCCTCCACTTT
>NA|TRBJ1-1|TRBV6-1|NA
CASSEVVGRNTEAFF
TGTGCCAGCAGTGAAGTGGTGGGTCGTAACACTGAAGCTTTCTTT
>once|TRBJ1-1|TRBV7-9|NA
CASSFTGINTEAFF
TGTGCCAGCAGCTTTACAGGGATCAACACTGAAGCTTTCTTT
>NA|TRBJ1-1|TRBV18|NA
CASSPSGTGRGNTEAFF
TGTGCCAGCTCACCTTCAGGGACCGGGCGGGGGAACACTGAAGCTTTCTTT
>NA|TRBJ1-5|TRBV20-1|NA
CSASADGNQPQHF
TGCAGTGCTAGTGCGGATGGCAATCAGCCCCAGCATTTT
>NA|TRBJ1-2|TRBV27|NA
CASRTQQGSYGYTF
TGTGCCAGCAGAACGCAACAGGGCTCCTATGGCTACACCTTC
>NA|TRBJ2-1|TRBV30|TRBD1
CASEGATYNEQFF
TGTGCCTCTGAGGGGGCGACCTACAATGAGCAGTTCTTC
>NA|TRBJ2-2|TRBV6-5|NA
CASSYSLGNTGELFF
TGTGCCAGCAGTTACTCCTTGGGGAACACCGGGGAGCTGTTTTTT
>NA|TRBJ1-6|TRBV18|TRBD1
CASSPLGQGDNSPLHF
TGTGCCAGCTCACCCCTCGGACAGGGGGATAATTCACCCCTCCACTTT
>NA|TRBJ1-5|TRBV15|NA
CATSRTGTWAQHF
TGTGCCACCAGCAGAACAGGGACCTGGGCCCAGCATTTT
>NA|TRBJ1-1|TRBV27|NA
CASSFLDKSGNTEAFF
TGTGCCAGCAGTTTCTTGGACAAATCAGGGAACACTGAAGCTTTCTTT
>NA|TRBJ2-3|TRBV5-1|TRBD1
CASSLAGQELTDTQYF
TGCGCCAGCAGCTTGGCCGGACAGGAACTCACAGATACGCAGTATTTT
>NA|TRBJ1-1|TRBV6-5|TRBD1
CASSYRDRGEAFF
TGTGCCAGCAGTTACCGGGACAGGGGTGAAGCTTTCTTT
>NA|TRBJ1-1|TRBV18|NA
CASSPTGGTEAFF
TGTGCCAGCTCCCCAACGGGGGGCACTGAAGCTTTCTTT
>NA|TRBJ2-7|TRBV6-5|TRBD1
CASSPGTGVYEQYF
TGTGCCAGCAGTCCCGGGACAGGGGTGTACGAGCAGTACTTC
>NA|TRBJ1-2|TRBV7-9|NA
CASSLVGGVDYGYTF
TGTGCCAGCAGCTTAGTTGGGGGCGTGGACTATGGCTACACCTTC
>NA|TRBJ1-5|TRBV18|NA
CASSPQVNQPQHF
TGTGCCAGCTCACCTCAGGTAAATCAGCCCCAGCATTTT
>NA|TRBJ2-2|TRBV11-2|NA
CASSFRVNTGELFF
TGTGCCAGCAGCTTTAGGGTGAACACCGGGGAGCTGTTTTTT
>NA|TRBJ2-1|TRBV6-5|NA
CATQGEVSSYNEQFF
TGTGCCACCCAGGGAGAGGTCAGCTCCTACAATGAGCAGTTCTTC
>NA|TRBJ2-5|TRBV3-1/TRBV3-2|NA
CASSLKSVLETQYF
TGTGCCAGCAGCCTCAAGTCAGTCCTGGAGACCCAGTACTTC
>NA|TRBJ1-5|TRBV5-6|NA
CASKGWGDQPQHF
TGTGCCAGCAAAGGGTGGGGGGATCAGCCCCAGCATTTT
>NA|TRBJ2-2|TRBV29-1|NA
CSVEWQGDTGELFF
TGCAGCGTTGAATGGCAGGGTGACACCGGGGAGCTGTTTTTT
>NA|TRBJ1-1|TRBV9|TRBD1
CASSAQGKDTEAFF
TGTGCCAGCAGCGCACAGGGGAAAGACACTGAAGCTTTCTTT